This T cell receptor beta chain was identified in a study (TCRdb year 2016). This clonotype has just a few counts. It lacks a known antigen. One base away there is no much larger clone; base qualities are not given. The junction shows trimming of 7 bases on V and 1 base on J, plus 19 bases between the germline ends. Including cysteine and phenylalanine, the CDR3 has 16 amino acids. Of the read, only the CDR3 DNA is kept; its 48 bases are in frame from base 1. Libraries were made using RT-PCR. Sequencing instrument: Illumina MiSeq. The public reads were reanalyzed by TCRdb: fastp trimming at Q25, MiXCR alignment, in-frame beta chains only. Rows matching on CDR3 protein sequence are summarized as one entry with the most common DNA and genes. The sample profile shows approximately 720,000 distinct CDR3 sequences; approximately 15% of them were found once. The ten most abundant clones make up 3.6% of the sample.

The V gene is TRBV12-3 or TRBV12-4 and the J gene is TRBJ1-1, with TRBD1 as a weak D call on 6 bases. The specimen was memory CD4+ T cells from blood. This receptor was taken from a female donor in good health, serving as a healthy control. The CDR3 is CASTPQVGGGNTEAFF. The sequenced DNA is TGTGCCAGCACCCCGCAAGTGGGGGGCGGGAACACTGAAGCTTTCTTT.